These 11 T cell receptor beta chains came from one sample sequenced in a study of blood T cell repertoires in COVID-19 (dated by TCRdb to 2020 to 2022). The library was prepared using the immunoSEQ multiplex PCR assay. Drawn from immuneACCESS, this table holds only the in-frame rearrangements with V and J called that TCRdb kept. Clones are partly lost; checked studies trace under half to an unresolved V gene and leave the rest unexplained. Counted in this sample were some 70,000 clones; around 86% of them appeared once. About 8% of the sample is in the top ten clones. The sample taken for sequencing was peripheral blood. These receptors all stem from a man aged 25-40 years with acute or convalescent COVID-19.

This clone was recorded a few times. This rearrangement joins TRBV5-1 to TRBJ2-2, with 7 bases that match TRBD2. Germline V gene sequence: CDR1 SGHRS, CDR2 YFSETQ. The V gene end was trimmed by 1 base and the J gene end by 5 bases; junction bases not matched to a gene: 2. The CDR3 spans 14 residues. CDR3 DNA: TGCGCCAGCAGCTTGAGGGAGGGTACCGGGGAGCTGTTTTTT. Its protein product is CASSLREGTGELFF.

The chain links TRBV6-1 to TRBJ1-2; maybe TRBD1 (5 bases). In germline, CDR1 is MNHNS, CDR2 SASEGT. The length of the CDR3 is 13 residues. Trimming stripped 3 bases from V and 5 bases from J, with 10 bases between. The CDR3, as DNA: TGTGCCAGCAGTGATAAGGGGTTTTATGGCTACACCTTC. It encodes CASSDKGFYGYTF.

The chain uses TRBV28 and TRBJ1-1; TRBD1 is a possible D gene (6 bases). CDR3 length equals 15 residues. Per germline, CDR1 MDHEN and CDR2 SYDVKM. Trimming shortened V by 7 bases and J by 7 bases, and 22 bases separated the two germline ends. Here the CDR3 reads CASTTWGTRTGEAFF. CDR3 DNA sequence: TGTGCCAGCACCACGTGGGGGACAAGGACGGGTGAAGCTTTCTTT. The variable domain in full, with the rest retrieved from reference TRBV28 and TRBJ1-1, is DVKVTQSSRYLVKRTGEKVFLECVQDMDHENMFWYRQDPGLGLRLIYFSYDVKMKEKGDIPEGYSVSREKKERFSLILESASTNQTSMYLCASTTWGTRTGEAFFGQGTRLTVV.

This clone was seen a single time. The chain carries TRBV18 and TRBJ2-5, with 7 bases identical to TRBD1. The CDR3 contains 14 residues. The ends lost 1 base at V and 4 bases at J; junction bases unmatched: 3. The germline gives CDR1 KGHSH, CDR2 LQKENI. CDR3 region: CASSPRQGLETQYF. For the CDR3, the DNA is TGTGCCAGCTCACCACGACAGGGCTTAGAGACCCAGTACTTC.

This clone showed up just once. This chain joins TRBV6-2 or TRBV6-3 and TRBJ2-7; 14 positions match TRBD2. V trimming: 0 bases; J trimming: 6 bases; junction bases outside the gene matches: 1. Germline V gene sequence: CDR1 MNHEY, CDR2 SVGEGT. The CDR3 has 15 residues. CDR3 residues: CASSYSGLAGVEQYF. DNA for the CDR3: TGTGCCAGCAGTTACTCGGGACTAGCGGGAGTCGAGCAGTACTTC.

The chain combines TRBV5-4 with TRBJ2-3; 8 positions agree with TRBD1. The ends lost 2 bases at V and 1 base at J; junction bases unmatched: 3. Germline V gene lookup returns CDR1 SGHNT and CDR2 YYREEE (reference sequence). The CDR3 is 15 amino acids. The CDR3 sequence: CASSLPGQGTDTQYF. CDR3 nucleotide sequence: TGTGCCAGCAGCTTACCGGGACAGGGCACAGATACGCAGTATTTT.

The chain uses TRBV7-3 and TRBJ2-3; a weak D match, TRBD2 (5 bases). The V gene's germline CDR1 is SGHTA and CDR2 FQGTGA. The CDR3 spans 13 residues. V was shortened by 2 bases and J by 3 bases, with 6 bases between the two germline ends. The CDR3 DNA reads TGTGCCAGCAGCTTAGAGGGTACAGATACGCAGTATTTT. Translated: CASSLEGTDTQYF.

J is TRBJ1-6 and V is TRBV27; unclear D gene. In germline, CDR1 is MNHEY, CDR2 SMNVEV (reference sequence). The CDR3 totals 15 residues. Trimming removed 6 bases at V and 0 bases at J, with 9 bases between. The CDR3 bases are TGTGCCAGCAGGAGGAGGAGCTCCTATAATTCACCCCTCCACTTT. This translates into CASRRRSSYNSPLHF.

The genes are TRBV7-9 and TRBJ1-1; no reliable D call. The CDR3 spans 13 residues. Trimming stripped 3 bases from V and 4 bases from J, with 9 bases between. Per the germline V gene, CDR1 is SEHNR and CDR2 is FQNEAQ (reference sequence). For the CDR3, the DNA is TGTGCCAGCAGCTTCGAAACCGGCACTGAAGCTTTCTTT. Amino acid sequence: CASSFETGTEAFF.

V and J are TRBV2 and TRBJ2-7, with D tentatively TRBD1 (5 bases). Germline CDR1 is SNHLY and CDR2 is FYNNEI. Trimming left V 4 bases short and J 0 bases short, with 10 bases between. The CDR3 totals 14 residues. This CDR3 is CASSAGSPSYEQYF. CDR3 DNA sequence: TGTGCCAGCAGTGCAGGGTCCCCCTCCTACGAGCAGTACTTC.

The V call is TRBV2, the J call TRBJ2-2, with TRBD2 matching over 8 bases. The CDR3 runs 14 residues. Trimming cost V 7 bases and J 6 bases; bases outside gene matches: 7. Germline values: CDR1 SNHLY, CDR2 FYNNEI. The CDR3 reads CASIQRETSGELFF. CDR3 nucleotides: TGTGCCAGCATCCAGCGGGAGACCTCCGGGGAGCTGTTTTTT. The entire variable domain, with the rest obtained from reference TRBV2 and TRBJ2-2, is as follows: EPEVTQTPSHQVTQMGQEVILRCVPISNHLYFYWYRQILGQKVEFLVSFYNNEISEKSEIFDDQFSVERPDGSNFTLKIRSTKLEDSAMYFCASIQRETSGELFFGEGSRLTVL.